The text below deals with one T cell receptor (beta chain). This specimen comes from a study of STAT5B mutations in CD4+ large granular lymphocyte leukemia. Produced via immunoSEQ multiplex PCR; TCRdb's table is partial and in-frame only. The sample has under 40,000 clones, 71% seen once; the top ten hold roughly 0.48%. The V gene lost 2 bases and the J gene lost 4 bases, with 14 bases spanning the gap. The germline V gene has CDR1 ENHRY and CDR2 SYGVKD. This CDR3 contains 15 residues. This receptor was identified in a human donor in good health. V is TRBV10-3 and J is TRBJ1-2; D not certain. The sequenced sample was CD4+ T cells from blood buffy coats. CDR3 in amino acids: CAISEAPQEIYGYTF. CDR3 bases: TGTGCCATCAGTGAGGCCCCCCAGGAAATCTATGGCTACACCTTC.